Below are 26 T cell receptor beta chains sequenced from a single sample in a study of T cells in Graves' hyperthyroidism and ophthalmopathy. Regions amplified from RNA transcripts were the TCR beta CDR3 regions. HTBI primers were the set used in a first-round RT-PCR of the TCR CDR3. TCRdb re-called the multiplex PCR reads with MiXCR, one entry per CDR3 protein. The repertoire holds roughly 580,000 distinct CDR3 sequences, around 46% seen once, with about 8.2% in the top ten. Sequences were obtained from peripheral blood or thyroid tissue (not recorded which). Every receptor here comes from a woman under 30 with Graves' hyperthyroidism.

This clonotype was seen more than once but under ten times. This sequence joins TRBV24-1 and TRBJ2-5; D remains ambiguous. Germline V CDR1 and CDR2: KGHDR, SFDVKD. Trimming shortened V by 4 bases and J by 9 bases, and 17 bases separated the two germline ends. The CDR3 loop spans 14 amino acids. CDR3 protein: CATSDAWANQPQYF. The CDR3 region has the DNA TGTGCCACCAGTGACGCCTGGGCCAATCAGCCCCAGTACTTC.

Notes on this clonotype: This CDR3 fails to terminate in the conserved phenylalanine or tryptophan, so it likely reflects a read error. The DNA is omitted, as the CDR3 cannot be located on it reliably, and the CDR3 follows TCRdb's listing. The CDR3 sequence is CATSSLEAQRPAL. V gene TRBV15 combines with J gene TRBJ1-1. The CDR3 numbers 13 amino acids, ends counted. Germline lookup yields CDR1 LNHNV and CDR2 YYDKDF (reference sequence).

The chain couples TRBV7-3 to TRBJ2-7; D ambiguous. CDR1 and CDR2 (germline): SGHTA, FQGTGA. Trimming removed 5 bases from V and 0 bases from J, with 14 bases in between. The CDR3 contains 15 residues. Here the CDR3 reads CASSQVSLISYEQYF. The DNA of the CDR3 is TGTGCCAGCAGCCAAGTGAGCCTAATCTCCTACGAGCAGTACTTC.

This clonotype was detected a few times. At one end the junction does not follow the germline gene, possibly because of a read error. The V and J genes are TRBV10-3 and TRBJ2-7; TRBD2 might be the D (6 bases). CDR3 length: 15 residues. The germline gives CDR1 ENHRY, CDR2 SYGVKD. The CDR3 sequence: CASSYSASDTYEQYF. The CDR3 DNA reads TGTGCCAGCAGTTACTCAGCTAGCGACACCTACGAGCAGTACTTC.

The V gene is TRBV19, the J gene TRBJ1-1; 8 nucleotides line up with TRBD1. The J segment lost 3 bases and the V segment lost 9 bases, leaving 6 bases of the junction unmatched. Germline V CDR1 and CDR2: LNHDA, SQIVND (reference sequence). The CDR3 is made up of 13 amino acids. CDR3 loop: CASTMTGDTEAFF. In DNA form, the CDR3 reads TGTGCCAGCACTATGACAGGGGACACTGAAGCTTTCTTT.

This clonotype was seen once. The genes are TRBV5-1 and TRBJ1-6, with 8 bases fitting TRBD1. The CDR3 totals 16 residues. J gave up 5 bases and V 6 bases, and 10 bases lay outside the gene matches. Germline V CDR1 and CDR2: SGHRS, YFSETQ. The CDR3 spells CASIRRGPGDNSPLHF. The CDR3 DNA is TGCGCCAGCATCCGCAGGGGGCCTGGGGATAATTCACCCCTCCACTTT.

In the case of this clonotype: Because the CDR3 is missing its conserved closing phenylalanine or tryptophan, this is likely a read error. CDR3 in amino acids: CASSLLPGRASEQYL. CDR3 nucleotides: TGTGCTAGCAGCTTACTCCCGGGCAGGGCGTCCGAGCAGTACTTA. This chain links TRBV7-7 with TRBJ2-7, with D possibly matching TRBD1 (5 bases). The germline V gene encodes CDR1 SSHAT and CDR2 FNYEAQ (reference sequence). This CDR3 has 15 amino acids.

V gene TRBV6-1 combines with J gene TRBJ1-1, with D tentatively TRBD1 (6 bases). V was shortened by 6 bases and J by 0 bases, with 20 bases between the two germline ends. The CDR3 is 17 residues long. Germline CDR1 reads MNHNS; CDR2 reads SASEGT. CDR3 region: CASSRNPGQIMNTEAFF. The CDR3 DNA is TGTGCCAGCAGCCGGAACCCGGGACAAATCATGAACACTGAAGCTTTCTTT.

This clonotype was recorded at least ten times. The chain links TRBV25-1 to TRBJ1-5; a weak D match, TRBD1 (5 bases). This CDR3 contains 13 residues. CDR1 and CDR2 from the germline V gene are MGHDK and SYGVNS. Trimming pared 4 bases from V and 7 bases from J, leaving 11 bases between. The CDR3 is CASSGGAAQPQHF. The CDR3 coding sequence is TGTGCCAGCAGTGGTGGGGCTGCGCAGCCCCAGCATTTT.

In this sample, this clonotype turned up many times. The chain has TRBV7-8 and TRBJ1-2; TRBD1 matches 7 bases. CDR1 and CDR2 from the germline V gene are SGHVS and FQNEAQ. CDR3 length: 16 amino acids. The V and J ends lost 5 bases and 0 bases, in that order; junction bases with no gene match: 9. CDR3 loop: CASSLPRGQSNYGYTF. Here the CDR3 DNA reads TGTGCCAGCAGCCTACCTCGGGGACAGTCTAACTATGGCTACACCTTC.

This clonotype has ten or more counts. V and J are TRBV10-3 and TRBJ1-2; D perhaps matches TRBD1 (6 bases). The CDR3 is 12 residues long. Per germline, CDR1 ENHRY and CDR2 SYGVKD. The ends were cut back, 7 bases at V and 5 bases at J, with 11 bases in the middle. The CDR3 DNA reads TGTGCCATCAAGCCAGGGGAGTATGGCTACACCTTC. Its protein product is CAIKPGEYGYTF.

Ten or more counts support this clonotype. The chain joins TRBV10-3 to TRBJ1-5; no clear D. Germline values: CDR1 ENHRY, CDR2 SYGVKD. The CDR3 has 16 residues. Trimming pared 3 bases from V and 0 bases from J, leaving 12 bases between. The CDR3 spells CAISDREPYSNQPQHF. CDR3 in DNA: TGTGCCATCAGTGACCGGGAGCCTTATAGCAATCAGCCCCAGCATTTT.

The V gene is TRBV6-5, the J gene TRBJ2-3; 10 nucleotides align to TRBD2. This CDR3 is 15 amino acids long. CDR1 is MNHEY and CDR2 is SVGAGI in the germline V gene. With V trimmed by 4 bases and J by 2 bases, 3 bases remained unmatched. The CDR3 protein is CASSFGTSDTDTQYF. The DNA for the CDR3 is TGTGCCAGCAGTTTCGGGACTAGCGACACAGATACGCAGTATTTT.

The V gene is TRBV5-7, the J gene TRBJ1-1, with TRBD1 as a possible D gene (5 bases). TRBV5-7 counts as an open reading frame of uncertain function. CDR3 length equals 13 residues. Trimming cost V 10 bases and J 1 base, with 14 bases left between them. CDR3 coding DNA: TGTGCCCCTCCGGGGGGGAGGAACACTGAAGCTTTCTTT. Its protein product is CAPPGGRNTEAFF.

The CDR3 is CASRRQAGTNEKLFF. DNA of the CDR3: TGTGCCAGCAGACGACAGGCGGGGACTAATGAAAAACTGTTTTTT. The chain is built from TRBV9 and TRBJ1-4; a weak D match, TRBD1 (6 bases). Germline V gene data show CDR1 as SGDLS and CDR2 as YYNGEE. Trimming stripped 5 bases from V and 2 bases from J, with 13 bases between. The CDR3 sequence is 15 residues long.

Of note for this clonotype: The junction departs from germline at one end; a sequencing error may be responsible. In DNA, the CDR3 is TGCGCCAGCAGCCAAGGCTTGGCCTCTGGGGCCAACGTCCTGACTTTC. This codes for CASSQGLASGANVLTF. The chain uses TRBV7-8 and TRBJ2-6; D is unclear. This CDR3 region has 16 residues. Germline V gene lookup returns CDR1 SGHVS and CDR2 FQNEAQ.

In its sample, this clonotype was seen a few times. The CDR3 DNA reads as TGTGCCAGCAGTTACGCACAGGGAAGAGACGAGCAGTACTTC. This gives the protein CASSYAQGRDEQYF. The rearrangement uses TRBV12-3 or TRBV12-4 and TRBJ2-7; D is possibly TRBD1 (6 bases). This CDR3 region has 14 residues. V lost 4 bases and J 5 bases, leaving 15 bases between the germline ends.

The count of this clonotype is one. The chain couples TRBV6-4 to TRBJ1-1, with D maybe TRBD1 (6 bases). Trimming stripped 6 bases from V and 5 bases from J, with 16 bases between. The CDR3 runs 14 residues. Germline lookup yields CDR1 MRHNA and CDR2 SNTAGT. The CDR3: CASSQSRGGTEAFF. In DNA, the CDR3 is TGTGCCAGCAGCCAAAGCAGGGGTGGGACTGAAGCTTTCTTT.

This clonotype occurred a few times. This chain uses TRBV2 with TRBJ1-5; perhaps TRBD1 as D (6 bases). Germline CDR1 and CDR2: SNHLY and FYNNEI. The CDR3 has 15 residues. The V end was cut by 3 bases, the J end by 1 base, with 10 bases between. In DNA form, the CDR3 reads TGTGCCAGCAGTGACGTACAGGGAAGCAATCAGCCCCAGCATTTT. Protein product: CASSDVQGSNQPQHF.

The chain recombines TRBV19 with TRBJ2-7, with 10 bases that match TRBD1. This CDR3 has 13 residues. J was trimmed by 3 bases and V by 7 bases; bases with no gene match: 3. The germline V gene has CDR1 LNHDA and CDR2 SQIVND (reference sequence). The CDR3: CASKGTGVYEQYF. The CDR3 DNA reads as TGTGCCAGTAAGGGGACAGGGGTCTACGAGCAGTACTTC.

This clonotype appeared a few times. V usage is TRBV7-4 and J usage is TRBJ1-2; D might be TRBD1 (6 bases). V lost 5 bases and J 4 bases, leaving 14 bases between the germline ends. The CDR3 covers 14 residues. The V gene's germline CDR1 is SGHVT and CDR2 SQSDAQ. CDR3 sequence (DNA): TGTGCCAGCAGCCTCGGCGGGGGGGCCTATGGCTACACCTTC. Amino acids: CASSLGGGAYGYTF. Looking up the rest from reference TRBV7-4 and TRBJ1-2 gives the full variable domain: GAGVSQSPRYKVAKRGRDVALRCDSISGHVTLYWYRQTLGQGSEVLTYSQSDAQRDKSGRPSGRFSAERPERSVSTLKIQRTEQGDSAVYLCASSLGGGAYGYTFGSGTRLTVV.

The rearrangement uses TRBV2 and TRBJ1-5; D might be TRBD1 (5 bases). The germline gives CDR1 SNHLY, CDR2 FYNNEI. The CDR3 is 14 residues long. The V and J ends lost 1 base and 4 bases respectively, with 8 bases between them. This CDR3 is CASSEDRNNQPQHF. In DNA, the CDR3 is TGTGCCAGCAGTGAAGACAGGAATAATCAGCCCCAGCATTTT.

On this clonotype: An end of the junction differs from the germline gene, which may be a read error. This sequence joins TRBV7-2 and TRBJ2-2; possible D gene TRBD2, 5 bases. CDR3 length: 16 amino acids. Germline values: CDR1 SGHTA, CDR2 FQGNSA. The CDR3 loop reads CASTQSGLANTGELFF. The CDR3 region has the DNA TGCGCCAGCACCCAAAGCGGTCTAGCGAACACCGGGGAGCTGTTTTTT.

The chain couples TRBV27 to TRBJ1-2; no clear D gene. V lost 2 bases to trimming and J lost 8 bases, with 9 bases between them. The CDR3 runs 12 residues. Germline lookup yields CDR1 MNHEY and CDR2 SMNVEV (reference sequence). DNA for the CDR3: TGTGCCAGCAGTTTAGTGGGTAGGGGCTACACCTTC. It encodes CASSLVGRGYTF.

With respect to this clonotype: It may be a read error: a sequence one base away is much more abundant. This chain links TRBV7-9 with TRBJ1-2; D is perhaps TRBD1 (6 bases). Looked up from germline, CDR1 is SEHNR and CDR2 is FQNEAQ (reference sequence). The CDR3 runs 13 residues. CDR3: CASSRTANYGYIF. The CDR3 region has the DNA TGTGCCAGCAGCCGGACAGCCAACTATGGCTACATCTTC. Together with reference TRBV7-9 and TRBJ1-2, the CDR3 gives the full variable domain: DTGVSQNPRHKITKRGQNVTFRCDPISEHNRLYWYRQTLGQGPEFLTYFQNEAQLEKSRLLSDRFSAERPKGSFSTLEIQRTEQGDSAMYLCASSRTANYGYIFGSGTRLTVV.

This clonotype was observed many times. This sequence joins TRBV7-2 and TRBJ1-2, with D possibly being TRBD1 (6 bases). The V end was cut by 6 bases, the J end by 7 bases, with 15 bases between. The CDR3 contains 13 residues. Germline CDR1 and CDR2: SGHTA and FQGNSA. The CDR3 reads CASSLRDISGYTF. DNA of the CDR3: TGTGCCAGCAGTCTACGGGACATCTCTGGCTACACCTTC.